The 10 T cell receptor beta chains below come from one sample, sequenced in a study of tumor-infiltrating lymphocytes in primary liver carcinoma. For each extraction, RNA and DNA were obtained together from roughly 20-30 mg of unsorted bulk tissue. Production of TCR beta cDNA used 500 ng total RNA together with a constant-region primer. Libraries of TCR beta came from three nested multiplex PCR rounds with slightly modified ARM-PCR. Primers for the first two PCR rounds were TRBV1-TRBV30 forward primers and a C-beta reverse primer (about 9 cycles per round). TCRdb re-derived calls from the multiplex PCR reads in MiXCR, one entry per CDR3 protein. The table records approximately 60,000 distinct CDR3 sequences, less than 75% of them present only once. Sample: liver tumor tissue from sampling region 2. Subset specified: tumor region T2, inferior pole. The receptors come from a man in his forties or fifties with primary liver carcinoma and hepatitis B virus infection.

As concerns this clonotype: A much larger clone differs from this one at a single base, so this may be a read error. V is TRBV7-9 and J is TRBJ2-7, with D possibly being TRBD1 (6 bases). The CDR3 is made up of 16 amino acids. Germline CDR1 and CDR2: SEHNR and FQNEAQ (reference sequence). Trimming shortened V by 5 bases and J by 5 bases, and 22 bases separated the two germline ends. The CDR3, as DNA: TGTGCCAGCAGCCCATCTAGCTGGGGGCCCTCTGACGAGCAGTACTTC. Translating gives CASSPSSWGPSDEQYF.

About this clonotype itself: One end of the junction does not line up with germline, which may come from a read error. J is TRBJ2-7 and V is TRBV6-2 or TRBV6-3; the D gene is possibly TRBD2 (6 bases). The CDR3 totals 15 residues. The V gene's germline CDR1 is MNHEY and CDR2 SVGEGT. The CDR3 reads CASSTPTRGGYEQYF. The CDR3 DNA sequence: TGCGCCAGCAGCACTCCGACTAGAGGAGGGTACGAGCAGTACTTC.

The table lists this clonotype with a count of one. A read error may explain this, as a much larger clone is one base away. The chain joins TRBV28 to TRBJ1-1; TRBD1 matches 7 bases. This CDR3 region has 15 residues. Germline CDR1 reads MDHEN; CDR2 reads SYDVKM. The CDR3 coding sequence is TGTGCCAGCAGTTTAGAGACAGGGAGCGGTACTGAAACTTTCTTT. This sequence encodes CASSLETGSGTETFF.

Turning to this clonotype: One end of the junction varies from germline; a read error may be responsible. The rearrangement joins TRBV6-6 to TRBJ1-1; D may be TRBD1 (5 bases). CDR1 is MNHNY, CDR2 SVGAGI, per germline (reference sequence). The CDR3 spans 12 residues. The CDR3: CASIQTDTEAFF. The CDR3 bases are TGCGCCAGCATCCAGACAGACACTGAAGCTTTCTTT.

This clonotype was seen a few times. The rearrangement joins TRBV18 to TRBJ2-7; 8 bases match TRBD1. Germline loops: CDR1 KGHSH, CDR2 LQKENI. The CDR3 totals 16 residues. After removal of 0 bases from V and 2 bases from J, the junction contained 6 bases not matched to a gene. CDR3 bases: TGTGCCAGCTCACCACCGGACAGGGTTTCGACCTACGAGCAGTACTTC. This sequence encodes CASSPPDRVSTYEQYF.

This clonotype was observed at least ten times. The chain uses TRBV6-5 and TRBJ2-6, with D hard to call. The germline gives CDR1 MNHEY, CDR2 SVGAGI. This CDR3 has 13 residues. V was cut by 9 bases and J by 0 bases, with 6 bases left in between. In nucleotides, the CDR3 is TGTGCCAGTAAGGACTCTGGGGCCAACGTCCTGACTTTC. Residues: CASKDSGANVLTF.

The chain recombines TRBV29-1 with TRBJ2-5; D perhaps matches TRBD1 (6 bases). There are 15 residues in the CDR3. Per germline, CDR1 SQVTM and CDR2 ANQGSEA. The CDR3 here is CSAEADRGRAETQYF. DNA for the CDR3: TGCAGTGCTGAAGCGGACAGAGGGCGAGCAGAGACCCAGTACTTC.

Comments on this clonotype: Compared with germline, one end of the junction differs, possibly owing to a read error. V gene TRBV12-3 or TRBV12-4 combines with J gene TRBJ2-2; 8 bases map to TRBD2. This CDR3 spans 16 amino acids. The CDR3 spells CAGSHSSGVYTGELFF. CDR3 nucleotide sequence: TGTGCCGGCAGTCATAGTAGCGGGGTTTACACCGGGGAGCTATTTTTT.

Notes on this clonotype: A much larger clone lies a single base off, so this may be a read error. The genes are TRBV11-2 and TRBJ2-2; possibly TRBD2 for D (5 bases). The CDR3 length is 13 residues. CDR1 SGHAT and CDR2 FQNNGV come from the germline V gene. CDR3 nucleotides: TGTATCAGCAGCTTAGATAGGACTGGGGAGCTGTTTTTT. Its translation is CISSLDRTGELFF.

Note on this clonotype: Its ends do not fully match the called genes, so a read error is possible. The V and J genes are TRBV12-3 or TRBV12-4 and TRBJ2-7, with TRBD1 identical over 11 bases. This CDR3 has 15 amino acids. CDR3 in amino acids: CGSSMGTGGSYKQYF. The CDR3 bases are TGTGGCAGCAGTATGGGGACAGGGGGGTCCTATAAGCAGTACTTC.